The 15 T cell receptor beta chains reported below all come from one sample, sequenced in a study of control samples from healthy donors and cancer patients. The repertoire was sequenced with immunoSEQ multiplex PCR; TCRdb's copy has only in-frame clones and lacks some. The sample lists fewer than 200,000 clones, around 93% occurring once. Sequencing was done on a sample of blood. These receptors originate from a woman between 55 and 75 years old in good health.

V and J are TRBV7-2 and TRBJ1-2; tentative D call: TRBD1 (6 bases). This CDR3 region has 14 residues. Trimming removed 5 bases at V and 1 base at J, with 11 bases between. CDR1 and CDR2 from the germline V gene are SGHTA and FQGNSA. As DNA, the CDR3 is TGTGCCAGCAGCGCGAGGGGGAGTAACTATGGCTACACCTTC. The encoded protein is CASSARGSNYGYTF.

The chain has TRBV19 and TRBJ2-1; D is unclear. Trimming pared 3 bases from V and 4 bases from J, leaving 7 bases between. This CDR3 comprises 13 residues. The V gene's germline CDR1 is LNHDA and CDR2 SQIVND (reference sequence). As DNA, the CDR3 is TGTGCCAGTAGTATCTATGAGTACAATGAGCAGTTCTTC. Translated: CASSIYEYNEQFF.

V and J are TRBV9 and TRBJ2-5; no reliable D call. This CDR3 has 14 residues. CDR1 SGDLS and CDR2 YYNGEE come from the germline V gene. V lost 3 bases and J lost 1, with 10 bases in between. The CDR3 sequence is CASSARQGQETQYF. CDR3 bases: TGTGCCAGCAGCGCAAGACAAGGCCAAGAGACCCAGTACTTC.

The chain is built from TRBV7-8 and TRBJ1-2, with 7 bases that match TRBD1. Looked up from germline, CDR1 is SGHVS and CDR2 is FQNEAQ. This CDR3 has 18 amino acids. With 6 bases clipped from V and 1 base from J, the junction kept 17 bases outside the gene matches. In nucleotides, the CDR3 is TGTGCCAGCAGTCGTAAAACCGGGACAGTAATCTTTAACTATGGCTACACCTTC. It specifies CASSRKTGTVIFNYGYTF.

The chain's CDR3 is CASSPDQGKLFF. The CDR3 DNA reads TGCGCCAGCAGCCCCGATCAGGGAAAACTGTTTTTT. This chain links TRBV4-3 with TRBJ1-4; possibly TRBD1 for D (5 bases). V was pared by 4 bases and J by 10 bases, with 10 bases between. CDR3 size: 12 residues. Germline CDR1 and CDR2: LGHNA and YSLEER.

The CDR3 here is CASSYSTGDYGYTF. For the CDR3, the DNA is TGTGCCAGCAGTTACTCGACCGGTGACTATGGCTACACCTTC. The chain links TRBV6-5 to TRBJ1-2, with D hard to call. CDR3 length: 14 residues. Trimming stripped 0 bases from V and 3 bases from J, with 8 bases between. The germline CDR1 and CDR2 sequences are MNHEY and SVGAGI.

The rearrangement joins TRBV24-1 to TRBJ2-5; 7 nucleotides agree with TRBD1. Per germline, CDR1 KGHDR and CDR2 SFDVKD. The CDR3 extends over 15 amino acids. The junction had 9 bases not matched to a gene; V was cut back by 5 bases and J by 4 bases. CDR3 nucleotide sequence: TGTGCCACCAGTGCCGGACAGGTGGGGAGAGAGACCCAGTACTTC. It codes for CATSAGQVGRETQYF.

This sequence joins TRBV11-3 and TRBJ2-3; D ambiguous. Germline V gene data show CDR1 as SGHNT and CDR2 as YENEEA. There are 14 residues in the CDR3. V lost 0 bases, J lost 5 bases, and 9 bases lay in between. CDR3 protein: CASSLEGGQDTQYF. The DNA of the CDR3 is TGTGCCAGCAGCTTAGAGGGTGGTCAAGATACGCAGTATTTT.

The V and J genes are TRBV4-1 and TRBJ2-2; 7 bases are a match to TRBD1. Germline V lookup: CDR1 MGHRA, CDR2 YSYEKL. The CDR3 contains 16 residues. The V gene end was trimmed by 3 bases and the J gene end by 3 bases; junction bases not matched to a gene: 7. Here the CDR3 reads CASSHDRDSYTGELFF. CDR3 sequence (DNA): TGCGCCAGCAGCCACGACCGGGACAGTTACACCGGGGAGCTGTTTTTT.

Points on this clone: Sequence at one end of the junction differs from germline and may be a read error. The chain links TRBV12-3 or TRBV12-4 to TRBJ2-1; D is perhaps TRBD1 (5 bases). The CDR3 has 13 amino acids. CDR3 sequence reads: CVSRRGWVNEQFF. Here the CDR3 DNA reads TGTGTCAGCCGAAGGGGCTGGGTGAATGAGCAGTTCTTC.

The chain links TRBV2 to TRBJ2-7; D remains unclear. This CDR3 contains 11 residues. Germline CDR1 and CDR2: SNHLY and FYNNEI. With 0 bases removed from V and 5 bases from J, the gap between germline ends came to 2 bases. In DNA form, the CDR3 reads TGTGCCAGCAGTGAAGCCAACGAGCAGTACTTC. It is translated as CASSEANEQYF.

The chain is built from TRBV7-3 and TRBJ1-1; the D gene is possibly TRBD1 (6 bases). V was cut by 3 bases and J by 1 base, with 9 bases left in between. The CDR3 extends over 14 amino acids. From germline, CDR1 is SGHTA and CDR2 FQGTGA. CDR3 bases: TGTGCCAGCAGCTTGCAGGGGAGGAACACTGAAGCTTTCTTT. Protein product: CASSLQGRNTEAFF.

The J gene is TRBJ1-3, the V gene TRBV6-5; D is possibly TRBD1 (6 bases). V was pared by 0 bases and J by 3 bases, with 9 bases between. Germline V gene sequence: CDR1 MNHEY, CDR2 SVGAGI. This CDR3 spans 15 amino acids. CDR3 in amino acids: CASSYSTGLGNTIYF. The CDR3 nucleotides read TGTGCCAGCAGTTACTCCACAGGGCTTGGAAACACCATATATTTT.

The chain couples TRBV3-1 (or the pseudogene TRBV3-2) to TRBJ1-1; D not resolved. There are 13 residues in the CDR3. CDR1 is LGHDT and CDR2 is YNNKEL in the germline V gene (reference sequence). The V end lost 1 base, the J end lost 5 bases, and 8 bases lay between the germline ends. The CDR3 loop is CASSQVSGTEAFF. The CDR3, as DNA: TGTGCCAGCAGCCAAGTCTCGGGGACTGAAGCTTTCTTT.

This chain links TRBV30 with TRBJ2-4; TRBD2 aligns across 8 bases. The CDR3 length is 14 residues. Losses at the gene ends were 5 bases for V and 1 base for J; bases not matched to a gene: 4. The germline CDR1 and CDR2 sequences are GTSNPN and SVGIG (reference sequence). CDR3 coding DNA: TGTGCCTGGCGGCCTAGCGGGGCCAAAAACATTCAGTACTTC. Residues: CAWRPSGAKNIQYF. Complete variable domain (other parts from reference TRBV30 and TRBJ2-4): SQTIHQWPATLVQPVGSPLSLECTVEGTSNPNLYWYRQAAGRGLQLLFYSVGIGQISSEVPQNLSASRPQDRQFILSSKKLLLSDSGFYLCAWRPSGAKNIQYFGAGTRLSVL.